Shown below are 30 T cell receptor beta chains from a single sample sequenced in a study of immune characterization of retroperitoneal liposarcoma. TCRdb passed the PCR reads through MiXCR, listing each CDR3 protein once. Seen here are about 7,300 distinct CDR3 sequences, roughly 30% observed once, and the top ten hold 35% to 50%. The sequencing input was blood. These receptors were collected from a male donor with retroperitoneal liposarcoma.

The rearrangement links TRBV6-5 to TRBJ1-2; TRBD1 might be the D (5 bases). CDR1 MNHEY and CDR2 SVGAGI come from the germline V gene. This CDR3 comprises 15 residues. V gave up 2 bases and J gave up 8 bases, with 18 bases separating them. The CDR3 sequence is CASSYKGKVVRGYTF. DNA for the CDR3: TGTGCCAGCAGTTACAAGGGGAAAGTGGTACGGGGCTACACCTTC.

This clonotype was recorded a few times. V is TRBV7-8 and J is TRBJ2-1, with no clear D. CDR1 SGHVS and CDR2 FQNEAQ come from the germline V gene. With 5 bases removed from V and 7 bases from J, the gap between germline ends came to 6 bases. The length of the CDR3 is 11 residues. CDR3 in DNA: TGTGCCAGCAGCGCACGTAATGAGCAGTTCTTC. Encoded protein: CASSARNEQFF.

This clonotype was picked up a small number of times. The chain is built from TRBV4-3 and TRBJ2-1; 8 nucleotides match TRBD2. The J call may be faulty, since TRBJ2-5 better matches the DNA end. The CDR3 is made up of 16 amino acids. Germline lookup yields CDR1 LGHNA and CDR2 YSLEER. The CDR3 nucleotides are TGCGCCAGCAGCCTCGGACTAGCCGGGAATGAGGAGACCCAGTACTTC. Translated: CASSLGLAGNEETQYF.

This chain joins TRBV6-1 and TRBJ2-1, with TRBD1 matching over 9 bases. V was pared by 5 bases and J by 8 bases, with 7 bases of the junction left unmatched. Germline CDR1 is MNHNS and CDR2 is SASEGT. This CDR3 spans 14 amino acids. CDR3 protein: CASSTGTGIDEQFF. CDR3 DNA: TGTGCCAGCAGTACCGGGACAGGGATTGATGAGCAGTTCTTC.

There are many counts of this clonotype. V and J are TRBV7-2 and TRBJ2-1; the match to TRBD1 covers 7 bases. The J call may be in error: the DNA end matches TRBJ2-7 better. This CDR3 has 15 residues. The germline gives CDR1 SGHTA, CDR2 FQGNSA. The CDR3 region is CASSLASRGNYEQYF. The DNA for the CDR3 is TGTGCCAGCAGCTTAGCATCCAGGGGGAACTACGAGCAGTACTTC.

This sequence joins TRBV6-1 and TRBJ2-5, with 12 nucleotides matching TRBD2. The J call may not be correct, given that the DNA end is closer to TRBJ2-7. The CDR3 has 15 residues. Germline values: CDR1 MNHNS, CDR2 SASEGT. The CDR3 loop is CASSKKPGLAGEQYF. CDR3 DNA sequence: TGTGCCAGCAGCAAGAAACCGGGACTAGCGGGCGAGCAGTACTTC.

The genes are TRBV6-4 and TRBJ2-1; tentative D call: TRBD1 (6 bases). Per germline, CDR1 MRHNA and CDR2 SNTAGT. The CDR3 is made up of 14 amino acids. The germline V and J ends were trimmed by 4 bases and 0 bases, with 7 bases remaining between them. CDR3 nucleotides: TGTGCCAGCAGTGCACAGGGCTCCTACAATGAGCAGTTCTTC. Its protein product is CASSAQGSYNEQFF.

This clonotype was counted many times. The gene calls are TRBV6-4 and TRBJ2-2; D is undetermined. V lost 5 bases, J lost 1 base, and 11 bases lay in between. Germline assignment: CDR1 MRHNA and CDR2 SNTAGT. The CDR3 runs to 15 residues. CDR3 sequence: CASSPGPENTGELFF. The CDR3 DNA is TGTGCCAGCAGTCCTGGGCCAGAGAACACCGGGGAGCTGTTTTTT.

The gene calls are TRBV25-1 and TRBJ1-5; D uncertain. Germline V gene data show CDR1 as MGHDK and CDR2 as SYGVNS. V lost 3 bases and J lost 4, with 10 bases in between. This CDR3 has 14 amino acids. The CDR3: CASSDSGPNQPQHF. The CDR3 nucleotides are TGTGCCAGCAGTGATAGCGGGCCTAATCAGCCCCAGCATTTT.

The chain uses TRBV4-3 and TRBJ1-1, with 7 bases aligning to TRBD1. Trimming took 2 bases from V and 11 from J; bases not matched to a gene: 17. The length of the CDR3 is 16 residues. The germline CDR1 and CDR2 sequences are LGHNA and YSLEER. The CDR3 region is CASSQSLGTDTFGAFF. The CDR3 DNA is TGCGCCAGCAGCCAAAGTCTCGGGACAGATACTTTCGGGGCTTTCTTT.

This clonotype was seen at least ten times. The rearrangement joins TRBV14 to TRBJ2-1; D not resolved. V dropped 0 bases and J dropped 0 bases, with 15 bases sitting between them. In germline, CDR1 is SGHDN, CDR2 FVKESK. The length of the CDR3 is 18 residues. CDR3 amino acids: CASSQEGNSASSYNEQFF. The CDR3 DNA reads as TGTGCCAGCAGCCAAGAGGGGAATTCAGCAAGCTCCTACAATGAGCAGTTCTTC. The whole variable domain, filled in from reference TRBV14 and TRBJ2-1, reads EAGVTQFPSHSVIEKGQTVTLRCDPISGHDNLYWYRRVMGKEIKFLLHFVKESKQDESGMPNNRFLAERTGGTYSTLKVQPAELEDSGVYFCASSQEGNSASSYNEQFFGPGTRLTVL.

Only a few counts were recorded for this clonotype. The chain recombines TRBV27 with TRBJ2-3, with 7 bases fitting TRBD1. The CDR3 extends over 16 amino acids. CDR1 is MNHEY and CDR2 is SMNVEV in the germline V gene (reference sequence). The junction had 8 bases not matched to a gene; V was cut back by 5 bases and J by 0 bases. This CDR3 is CASSGADRISTDTQYF. The CDR3 region has the DNA TGTGCCAGCAGTGGGGCGGACAGGATCAGCACAGATACGCAGTATTTT.

This clonotype was counted at least ten times. CDR3 nucleotides: TGCGCCAGCAGTCAATTGTGCGGTTACGGCAATCAGCCCCAGCATTTT. Protein: CASSQLCGYGNQPQHF. The chain has TRBV23-1 and TRBJ1-5; D is ambiguous. TRBV23-1 counts as an open reading frame of uncertain function. This CDR3 is 16 amino acids long. The V end lost 1 base, the J end lost 2 bases, and 12 bases lay between the germline ends.

This clonotype came up a few times. The chain has TRBV28 and TRBJ1-2, with D hard to call. CDR3 length: 13 residues. CDR1 is MDHEN and CDR2 is SYDVKM in the germline V gene. The V end lost 10 bases, the J end lost 1 base, and 13 bases lay between the germline ends. The DNA of the CDR3 is TGTGCCACAGAGGCCGGGTTTAACTATGGCTACACCTTC. Translation: CATEAGFNYGYTF.

V usage is TRBV11-3 and J usage is TRBJ2-1; 10 bases are a match to TRBD2. The CDR3 contains 16 residues. The trim removed 5 bases at V and 6 bases at J, leaving 10 bases unmatched. CDR1 and CDR2 from the germline V gene are SGHNT and YENEEA. This CDR3 reads CASSPRTSGVLNEQFF. The CDR3 bases are TGTGCCAGCAGCCCCCGGACTAGCGGAGTGCTCAATGAGCAGTTCTTC. Supplemented by reference TRBV11-3 and TRBJ2-1, the full variable domain reads EAGVVQSPRYKIIEKKQPVAFWCNPISGHNTLYWYLQNLGQGPELLIRYENEEAVDDSQLPKDRFSAERLKGVDSTLKIQPAELGDSAVYLCASSPRTSGVLNEQFFGPGTRLTVL.

This clonotype was detected many times. The chain is built from TRBV12-3 or TRBV12-4 and TRBJ1-4, with D maybe TRBD1 (6 bases). This CDR3 is 17 amino acids long. Trimming took off 6 bases at V and 2 bases at J, with 19 bases between the two ends. The CDR3 bases are TGTGCCAGCAGCCAAATGGGGGCGGGTGCGACTAATGAAAAACTGTTTTTT. It is translated as CASSQMGAGATNEKLFF.

There are many counts of this clonotype. The chain carries TRBV6-6 and TRBJ2-3, with D unresolved. Germline V gene data show CDR1 as MNHNY and CDR2 as SVGAGI (reference sequence). V was cut by 2 bases and J by 0 bases, with 9 bases left in between. The CDR3 has 15 amino acids. The DNA for the CDR3 is TGTGCCAGCAGTTACGAAAGCCCTAGCACAGATACGCAGTATTTT. It yields the protein CASSYESPSTDTQYF.

Only a few counts were recorded for this clonotype. The chain combines TRBV6-1 with TRBJ2-1; the D is unclear. The germline V and J ends were trimmed by 2 bases and 6 bases, with 8 bases remaining between them. The V gene's germline CDR1 is MNHNS and CDR2 SASEGT. The CDR3 sequence is 13 residues long. The CDR3 DNA is TGTGCCAGCAGTGAACCCCCTGGCAATGAGCAGTTCTTC. This translates into CASSEPPGNEQFF.

The chain combines TRBV6-5 with TRBJ2-2; D is possibly TRBD1 (6 bases). CDR3 length equals 14 residues. Trimming took off 6 bases at V and 6 bases at J, with 14 bases between the two ends. Germline V lookup: CDR1 MNHEY, CDR2 SVGAGI. The CDR3 sequence: CASSIKQGPGELFF. In nucleotides, the CDR3 is TGTGCCAGCAGCATTAAACAGGGACCCGGGGAGCTGTTTTTT.

This clonotype was observed a handful of times. The J gene is TRBJ2-3, the V gene TRBV27; TRBD1 aligns across 8 bases. CDR3 length: 15 amino acids. Per the germline V gene, CDR1 is MNHEY and CDR2 is SMNVEV (reference sequence). With 4 bases clipped from V and 2 bases from J, the junction kept 5 bases outside the gene matches. The CDR3 bases are TGTGCCAGCAGTTCAGGGGGCGAGTCCACAGATACGCAGTATTTT. Its translation is CASSSGGESTDTQYF.

This clonotype was counted a few times. The chain links TRBV7-8 to TRBJ1-4, with D perhaps matching TRBD1 (5 bases). Trimming shortened V by 0 bases and J by 5 bases, and 13 bases separated the two germline ends. The CDR3 is 16 amino acids. CDR1 SGHVS and CDR2 FQNEAQ come from the germline V gene. The CDR3 nucleotides are TGTGCCAGCAGCTTAGCAGATATCGGGGGAAATGAAAAACTGTTTTTT. Its protein product is CASSLADIGGNEKLFF.

This clonotype was recorded once. The chain employs TRBV3-1 and TRBJ1-2, with D unclear. The CDR3 covers 12 residues. Trimming left V 0 bases short and J 8 bases short, with 7 bases between. Germline-derived CDR1 and CDR2 are LGHDT and YNNKEL (reference sequence). Written as DNA, the CDR3 is TGTGCCAGCAGCCAAGATTGGAGGGGCTACACCTTC. Its translation: CASSQDWRGYTF.

The chain links TRBV6-1 to TRBJ1-5, with D uncertain. The CDR3 loop spans 15 amino acids. From germline, CDR1 is MNHNS and CDR2 SASEGT. Trimming took 6 bases from V and 5 from J, leaving 17 bases between them. Here the CDR3 reads CASSSRALQHQPQHF. CDR3 DNA: TGTGCCAGCAGCTCGAGGGCCCTTCAACATCAGCCCCAGCATTTT.

This clonotype was observed many times. The chain recombines TRBV11-2 with TRBJ2-2, with 10 positions matching TRBD2. The CDR3 runs to 15 residues. V was clipped by 1 base and J by 6 bases; unmatched bases: 2. Germline V gene sequence: CDR1 SGHAT, CDR2 FQNNGV. The CDR3 here is CASSLALAGAGELFF. The DNA for the CDR3 is TGTGCCAGCAGCTTAGCCCTAGCGGGAGCCGGGGAGCTGTTTTTT.

V and J are TRBV12-3 or TRBV12-4 and TRBJ2-1; D possibly corresponds to TRBD2 (6 bases). Trimming left V 5 bases short and J 9 bases short, with 14 bases between. This CDR3 contains 13 residues. The CDR3 nucleotides are TGTGCCAGCAGTCCCGCGGGGTCCGGTGAGCAGTTCTTC. Its protein is CASSPAGSGEQFF.

This chain links TRBV12-3 or TRBV12-4 with TRBJ2-5; the match to TRBD2 covers 16 bases. The CDR3 consists of 19 residues. The ends lost 5 bases at V and 2 bases at J; junction bases unmatched: 11. The CDR3 sequence: CASSPQGLAGGRGQETQYF. Written as DNA, the CDR3 is TGTGCCAGCAGTCCCCAGGGACTAGCGGGGGGGCGAGGGCAAGAGACCCAGTACTTC.

Only a few counts were recorded for this clonotype. V usage is TRBV6-2 or TRBV6-3 and J usage is TRBJ2-1; D is uncertain. The J call may be mistaken, given a closer DNA end match to TRBJ2-5. In germline, CDR1 is MNHEY, CDR2 SVGEGT. The CDR3 totals 13 residues. The CDR3 loop is CASSYVRGETQYF. The CDR3 DNA reads TGTGCCAGCAGTTATGTCAGAGGAGAGACCCAGTACTTC.

The rearrangement links TRBV5-4 to TRBJ2-2, with D unclear. CDR1 and CDR2 from the germline V gene are SGHNT and YYREEE (reference sequence). Trimming removed 0 bases at V and 1 base at J, with 4 bases between. This CDR3 contains 14 residues. The CDR3 is CASSLEQNTGELFF. Written as DNA, the CDR3 is TGTGCCAGCAGCTTGGAACAGAACACCGGGGAGCTGTTTTTT.

This clonotype occurred many times. The chain uses TRBV7-6 and TRBJ2-5; 13 positions agree with TRBD2. Germline-derived CDR1 and CDR2 are SGHVS and FNYEAQ. The CDR3 length is 15 residues. V shed 3 bases and J 11 bases; nucleotides not matched to a gene: 9. The CDR3 spells CASSLGLAGINEQYF. Here the CDR3 DNA reads TGTGCCAGCAGCTTGGGACTAGCGGGGATCAATGAGCAGTACTTC.

This clonotype was observed at least ten times. The chain employs TRBV7-6 and TRBJ2-1, with 9 nucleotides matching TRBD2. CDR3 length: 16 amino acids. Germline V CDR1 and CDR2: SGHVS, FNYEAQ. J lost 2 bases, V lost 5 bases, and 7 bases had no gene match. In nucleotides, the CDR3 is TGTGCCAGCAGCCCCGATTTAGCGGGGGCCTACAATGAGCAGTTCTTC. Protein: CASSPDLAGAYNEQFF.